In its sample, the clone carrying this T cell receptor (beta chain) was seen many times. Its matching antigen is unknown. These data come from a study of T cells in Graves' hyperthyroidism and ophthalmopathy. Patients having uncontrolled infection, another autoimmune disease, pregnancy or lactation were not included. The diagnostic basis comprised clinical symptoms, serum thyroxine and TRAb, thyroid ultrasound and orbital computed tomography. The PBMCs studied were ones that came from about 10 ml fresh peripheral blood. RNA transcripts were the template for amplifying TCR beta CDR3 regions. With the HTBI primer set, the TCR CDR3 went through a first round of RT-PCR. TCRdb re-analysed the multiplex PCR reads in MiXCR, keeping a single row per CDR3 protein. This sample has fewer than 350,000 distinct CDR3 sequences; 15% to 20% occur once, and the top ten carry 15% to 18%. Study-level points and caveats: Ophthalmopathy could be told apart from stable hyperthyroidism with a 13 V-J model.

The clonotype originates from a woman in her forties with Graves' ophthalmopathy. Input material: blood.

The CDR3 DNA reads TGCAGTGCTCATACAGGGAGTGGCTACACCTTC. Protein product: CSAHTGSGYTF. This chain uses TRBV20-1 with TRBJ1-2, with a possible D match to TRBD1 (6 bases). Trimming took 5 bases from V and 7 from J, leaving 11 bases between them. Per the germline V gene, CDR1 is DFQATT and CDR2 is SNEGSKA (reference sequence). This CDR3 contains 11 residues.